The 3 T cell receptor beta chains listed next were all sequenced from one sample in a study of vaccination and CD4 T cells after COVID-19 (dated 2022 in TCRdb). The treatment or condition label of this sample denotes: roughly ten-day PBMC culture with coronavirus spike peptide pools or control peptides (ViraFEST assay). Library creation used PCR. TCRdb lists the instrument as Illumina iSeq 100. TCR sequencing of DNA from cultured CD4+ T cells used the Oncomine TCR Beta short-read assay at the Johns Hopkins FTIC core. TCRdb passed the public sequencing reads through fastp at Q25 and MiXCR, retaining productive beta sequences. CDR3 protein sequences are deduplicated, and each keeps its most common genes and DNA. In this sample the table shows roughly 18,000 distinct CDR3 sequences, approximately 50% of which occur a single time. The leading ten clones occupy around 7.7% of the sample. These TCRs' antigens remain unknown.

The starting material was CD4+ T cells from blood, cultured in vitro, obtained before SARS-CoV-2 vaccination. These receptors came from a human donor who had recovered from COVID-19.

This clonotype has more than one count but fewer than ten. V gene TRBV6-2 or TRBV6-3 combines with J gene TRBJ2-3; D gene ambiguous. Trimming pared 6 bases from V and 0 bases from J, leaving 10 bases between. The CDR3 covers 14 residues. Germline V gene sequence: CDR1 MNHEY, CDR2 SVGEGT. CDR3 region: CASSGWWSTDTQYF. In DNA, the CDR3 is TGTGCCAGCAGCGGATGGTGGAGCACAGATACGCAGTATTTT.

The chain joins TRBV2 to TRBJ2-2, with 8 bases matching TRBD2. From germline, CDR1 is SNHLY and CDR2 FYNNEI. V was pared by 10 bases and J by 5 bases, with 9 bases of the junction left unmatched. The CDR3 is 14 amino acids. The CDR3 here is CATVNVAGTGELFF. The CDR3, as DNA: TGTGCCACCGTAAATGTAGCGGGAACCGGGGAGCTGTTTTTT. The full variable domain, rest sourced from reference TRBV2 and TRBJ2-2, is EPEVTQTPSHQVTQMGQEVILRCVPISNHLYFYWYRQILGQKVEFLVSFYNNEISEKSEIFDDQFSVERPDGSNFTLKIRSTKLEDSAMYFCATVNVAGTGELFFGEGSRLTVL.

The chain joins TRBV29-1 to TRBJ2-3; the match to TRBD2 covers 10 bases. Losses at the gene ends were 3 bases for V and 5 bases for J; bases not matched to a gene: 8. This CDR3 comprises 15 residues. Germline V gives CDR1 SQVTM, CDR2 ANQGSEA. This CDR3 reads CSVEGRAGGIDTQYF. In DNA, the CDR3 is TGCAGCGTTGAGGGTCGAGCGGGAGGGATAGATACGCAGTATTTT.